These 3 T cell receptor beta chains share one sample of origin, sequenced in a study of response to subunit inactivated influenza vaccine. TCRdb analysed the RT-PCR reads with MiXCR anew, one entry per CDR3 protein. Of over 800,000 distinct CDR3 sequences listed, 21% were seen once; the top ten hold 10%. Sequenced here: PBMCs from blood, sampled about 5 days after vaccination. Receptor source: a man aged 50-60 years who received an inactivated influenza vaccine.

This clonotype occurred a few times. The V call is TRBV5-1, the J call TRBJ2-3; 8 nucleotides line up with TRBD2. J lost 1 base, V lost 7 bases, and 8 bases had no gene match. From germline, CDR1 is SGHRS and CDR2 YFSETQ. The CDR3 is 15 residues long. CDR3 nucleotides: TGCGCCAGCTCAAGCGGGGGCCGTCGCACAGATACGCAGTATTTT. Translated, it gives CASSSGGRRTDTQYF.

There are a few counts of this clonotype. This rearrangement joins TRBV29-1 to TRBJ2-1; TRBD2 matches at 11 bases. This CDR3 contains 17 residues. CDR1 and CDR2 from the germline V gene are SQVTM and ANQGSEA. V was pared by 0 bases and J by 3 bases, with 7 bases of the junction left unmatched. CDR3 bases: TGCAGCGTTGAAGATCGCGGGACTAGCGGCTTCTACAATGAGCAGTTCTTC. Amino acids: CSVEDRGTSGFYNEQFF.

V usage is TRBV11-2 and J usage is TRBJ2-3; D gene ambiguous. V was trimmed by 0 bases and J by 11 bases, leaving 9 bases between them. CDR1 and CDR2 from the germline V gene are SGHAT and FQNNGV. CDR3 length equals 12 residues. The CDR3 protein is CASSLEGYGQYF. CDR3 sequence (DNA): TGTGCCAGCAGCTTAGAGGGTTACGGGCAGTATTTT. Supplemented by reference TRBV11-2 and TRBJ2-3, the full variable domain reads EAGVAQSPRYKIIEKRQSVAFWCNPISGHATLYWYQQILGQGPKLLIQFQNNGVVDDSQLPKDRFSAERLKGVDSTLKIQPAKLEDSAVYLCASSLEGYGQYFGPGTRLTVL.